The 31 T cell receptor beta chains in this list originate from one sample, sequenced in a study of beta chain features in type 1 diabetes. Since all of the isolated RNA was reverse transcribed, expressed TCRB transcripts were what got sequenced. Profiling relied on immunoSEQ multiplex PCR, and the TCRdb table lists in-frame clones only, not all of them. Among 220,000 or so clones, 68% were seen once, and the ten largest hold approximately 0.053%. Sequenced sample: naive CD4+ T cells from blood. Source of these receptors: a man aged 25 to 40 in good health.

This clone has more than one count but fewer than ten. The V gene is TRBV29-1, the J gene TRBJ2-5; D perhaps matches TRBD2 (6 bases). Trimming pared 4 bases from V and 4 bases from J, leaving 13 bases between. Germline-derived CDR1 and CDR2 are SQVTM and ANQGSEA. CDR3 length: 13 residues. The CDR3 spells CSVAAKEGETQYF. The CDR3 nucleotides read TGCAGCGTTGCTGCGAAGGAGGGAGAGACCCAGTACTTC.

The chain couples TRBV30 to TRBJ1-1; D remains ambiguous. Germline V CDR1 and CDR2: GTSNPN, SVGIG (reference sequence). V was trimmed by 0 bases and J by 8 bases, leaving 10 bases between them. The CDR3 is 12 residues long. CDR3 loop: CAWSVRPGEAFF. The DNA for the CDR3 is TGTGCCTGGAGTGTACGTCCGGGAGAAGCTTTCTTT.

The chain has TRBV5-4 and TRBJ1-6, with 9 bases that match TRBD1. The germline CDR1 and CDR2 sequences are SGHNT and YYREEE (reference sequence). V trimming: 4 bases; J trimming: 7 bases; junction bases outside the gene matches: 9. This CDR3 comprises 16 residues. The CDR3 spells CASSELTGGWNSPLHF. CDR3 coding DNA: TGTGCCAGCAGCGAACTGACAGGGGGTTGGAATTCACCCCTCCACTTT. Variable domain in full (rest from reference TRBV5-4 and TRBJ1-6): ETGVTQSPTHLIKTRGQQVTLRCSSQSGHNTVSWYQQALGQGPQFIFQYYREEENGRGNFPPRFSGLQFPNYSSELNVNALELDDSALYLCASSELTGGWNSPLHFGNGTRLTVT.

The rearrangement joins TRBV30 to TRBJ2-1; TRBD2 matches at 12 bases. Germline trimming cut 0 bases from V and 12 bases from J; bases unmatched to any gene: 12. The CDR3 is 16 residues long. Germline V gene sequence: CDR1 GTSNPN, CDR2 SVGIG (reference sequence). CDR3 nucleotide sequence: TGTGCCTGGAGTGTACGTAGGACTAGCGGGAAGGGATGGCAGTTCTTC. The encoded protein is CAWSVRRTSGKGWQFF.

The rearrangement links TRBV5-6 to TRBJ2-5; D unresolved. V was trimmed by 4 bases and J by 1 base, leaving 5 bases between them. This CDR3 has 12 residues. Germline V gene sequence: CDR1 SGHDT, CDR2 YYEEEE. This chain's CDR3 is CASSRPQETQYF. As DNA, the CDR3 is TGTGCCAGCAGCAGGCCCCAAGAGACCCAGTACTTC.

The rearrangement uses TRBV29-1 and TRBJ1-2; the D is unclear. This CDR3 has 12 amino acids. The germline CDR1 and CDR2 sequences are SQVTM and ANQGSEA. V lost 6 bases to trimming and J lost 6 bases, with 14 bases between them. As DNA, the CDR3 is TGCAGCGTGCCCGGGAAAAAAGATGGCTACACCTTC. Its translation: CSVPGKKDGYTF.

CDR3 in DNA: TGTGCCAGCTCACCCGATTCCTATGGCTACACCTTC. It encodes CASSPDSYGYTF. V and J are TRBV18 and TRBJ1-2, with no clear D. V was cut by 3 bases and J by 4 bases, with 6 bases left in between. The germline V gene has CDR1 KGHSH and CDR2 LQKENI. The CDR3 consists of 12 residues. Full variable domain (rest looked up from reference TRBV18 and TRBJ1-2): NAGVMQNPRHLVRRRGQEARLRCSPMKGHSHVYWYRQLPEEGLKFMVYLQKENIIDESGMPKERFSAEFPKEGPSILRIQQVVRGDSAAYFCASSPDSYGYTFGSGTRLTVV.

The chain has TRBV6-6 and TRBJ2-7; no reliable D call. The CDR3 spans 13 residues. V lost 4 bases and J 7 bases, leaving 14 bases between the germline ends. The V gene's germline CDR1 is MNHNY and CDR2 SVGAGI (reference sequence). Here the CDR3 reads CASSSQAGWEQYF. CDR3 in DNA: TGTGCCAGCAGTTCCCAGGCCGGATGGGAGCAGTACTTC.

A few counts support this clone. The chain is built from TRBV30 and TRBJ2-7; D unclear. The CDR3 runs 14 residues. Germline CDR1 and CDR2: GTSNPN and SVGIG (reference sequence). Trimming cost V 4 bases and J 0 bases, with 13 bases left between them. CDR3 in amino acids: CAWTQRRSSYEQYF. Here the CDR3 DNA reads TGTGCCTGGACCCAGCGCCGTAGCTCCTACGAGCAGTACTTC.

This clone was observed a few times. Other DNA variants within this sample encode the same CDR3. The chain carries TRBV30 and TRBJ2-3; 7 bases align to TRBD2. Germline V gene lookup returns CDR1 GTSNPN and CDR2 SVGIG (reference sequence). The CDR3 spans 14 residues. J lost 1 base, V lost 2 bases, and 3 bases had no gene match. The CDR3 sequence is CAWSTTSGTDTQYF. CDR3 DNA: TGTGCCTGGAGTACAACTAGCGGCACAGATACGCAGTATTTT.

The rearrangement uses TRBV9 and TRBJ2-6; TRBD2 is a possible D gene (6 bases). The CDR3 covers 16 residues. The V end was cut by 0 bases, the J end by 0 bases, with 7 bases between. The germline CDR1 and CDR2 sequences are SGDLS and YYNGEE. The CDR3 sequence: CASSVGGISGANVLTF. CDR3 coding DNA: TGTGCCAGCAGCGTAGGCGGGATCTCTGGGGCCAACGTCCTGACTTTC.

This clone was counted a single time. The chain combines TRBV30 with TRBJ2-7; 9 nucleotides align to TRBD1. The CDR3 contains 14 residues. V lost 2 bases and J lost 8; bases outside the gene matches: 10. Germline V CDR1 and CDR2: GTSNPN, SVGIG (reference sequence). The CDR3 region is CAWSSGTGMSKQYF. CDR3 DNA sequence: TGTGCCTGGAGTTCCGGGACAGGGATGTCAAAGCAGTACTTC.

The chain links TRBV11-3 to TRBJ2-2; unclear D gene. Trimming pared 5 bases from V and 7 bases from J, leaving 14 bases between. Germline CDR1 and CDR2: SGHNT and YENEEA. This CDR3 is 14 amino acids long. In DNA form, the CDR3 reads TGTGCCAGCAGCAGTCTTAGGGCTGGCGGGGAGCTGTTTTTT. Amino acids: CASSSLRAGGELFF.

The chain links TRBV7-2 to TRBJ2-1; weak D call: TRBD2 (5 bases). CDR1 and CDR2 from the germline V gene are SGHTA and FQGNSA. V was trimmed by 4 bases and J by 11 bases, leaving 12 bases between them. The CDR3 extends over 12 amino acids. The CDR3 bases are TGTGCCAGCAGCTCCTACCGGGAAAAGCAGTTCTTC. It is translated as CASSSYREKQFF.

The J gene is TRBJ2-1, the V gene TRBV30; D possibly matches TRBD1 or TRBD2 (5 bases each). The CDR3 has 15 amino acids. V was cut by 2 bases and J by 0 bases, with 11 bases left in between. Germline CDR1 and CDR2: GTSNPN and SVGIG (reference sequence). The CDR3 spells CAWSLGTVSYNEQFF. The CDR3 DNA is TGTGCCTGGAGTCTAGGGACCGTCTCCTACAATGAGCAGTTCTTC.

This chain uses TRBV30 with TRBJ2-3; no firm D call. V was shortened by 2 bases and J by 2 bases, with 11 bases between the two germline ends. CDR3 length: 14 amino acids. The germline gives CDR1 GTSNPN, CDR2 SVGIG (reference sequence). The CDR3 sequence: CAWSRASYTDTQYF. The DNA of the CDR3 is TGTGCCTGGAGTAGGGCGAGTTACACAGATACGCAGTATTTT.

J is TRBJ2-1 and V is TRBV29-1; 8 nucleotides line up with TRBD1. The CDR3 loop spans 14 amino acids. Germline trimming cut 6 bases from V and 1 base from J; bases unmatched to any gene: 5. From germline, CDR1 is SQVTM and CDR2 ANQGSEA. CDR3 in amino acids: CSVSRDRSYNEQFF. The CDR3 DNA reads TGCAGCGTCTCCCGGGACAGGTCCTACAATGAGCAGTTCTTC.

The gene calls are TRBV30 and TRBJ1-1, with a possible D match to TRBD1 (6 bases). Germline lookup yields CDR1 GTSNPN and CDR2 SVGIG (reference sequence). Trimming cost V 2 bases and J 1 base, with 11 bases left between them. This CDR3 contains 14 residues. The CDR3 DNA is TGTGCCTGGAGTATACGAGGGGGGAACACTGAAGCTTTCTTT. Amino acid sequence: CAWSIRGGNTEAFF.

This clone was recorded a few times. This CDR3 is also generated by other DNA sequences in the sample. The chain links TRBV29-1 to TRBJ2-1; possible D gene TRBD2, 5 bases. Germline V gives CDR1 SQVTM, CDR2 ANQGSEA. The CDR3 consists of 11 residues. V lost 5 bases to trimming and J lost 6 bases, with 8 bases between them. CDR3: CSVLRGNEQFF. The CDR3 nucleotides are TGCAGCGTTCTACGGGGCAATGAGCAGTTCTTC.

This chain connects TRBV6-5 to TRBJ1-5; D possibly corresponds to TRBD1 (6 bases). The CDR3 has 15 amino acids. The V gene lost 7 bases and the J gene lost 2 bases, with 15 bases spanning the gap. Looked up from germline, CDR1 is MNHEY and CDR2 is SVGAGI. Here the CDR3 DNA reads TGTGCCAGCATGGCTTACAGGGAGGGCAATCAGCCCCAGCATTTT. Its translation: CASMAYREGNQPQHF.

This rearrangement joins TRBV30 to TRBJ1-1, with D unclear. This CDR3 has 11 residues. Germline CDR1 GTSNPN, CDR2 SVGIG (reference sequence). V was cut by 1 base and J by 7 bases, with 7 bases left in between. Here the CDR3 reads CAWSEVVEAFF. CDR3 DNA: TGTGCCTGGAGTGAAGTAGTTGAAGCTTTCTTT.

V is TRBV27 and J is TRBJ2-7; 7 positions agree with TRBD1. Germline V gene lookup returns CDR1 MNHEY and CDR2 SMNVEV (reference sequence). Unmatched junction bases numbered 1, after V lost 2 bases and J lost 3 bases. The CDR3 covers 13 residues. The CDR3 coding sequence is TGTGCCAGCAGTTTAGGGACAGTCTACGAGCAGTACTTC. Translating gives CASSLGTVYEQYF.

The gene calls are TRBV30 and TRBJ2-5, with 7 bases aligning to TRBD1. J was trimmed by 1 base and V by 7 bases; bases with no gene match: 9. The length of the CDR3 is 14 residues. Germline lookup yields CDR1 GTSNPN and CDR2 SVGIG (reference sequence). The CDR3 DNA is TGTGCCTCCCAGAGGGGGCTCACCCAAGAGACCCAGTACTTC. Translated, it gives CASQRGLTQETQYF.

This clone appeared a few times. The gene calls are TRBV30 and TRBJ2-1; D might be TRBD2 (5 bases). Between the trimmed V and J ends, which lost 3 bases and 0 bases, there was a span of 18 bases. The germline V gene has CDR1 GTSNPN and CDR2 SVGIG (reference sequence). CDR3 length: 17 residues. The CDR3 protein is CAWSSPVGRGSYNEQFF. The CDR3 bases are TGTGCCTGGAGCTCCCCGGTGGGGAGAGGCTCCTACAATGAGCAGTTCTTC.

The rearrangement joins TRBV7-2 to TRBJ2-5; no clear D gene. Trimming removed 7 bases at V and 8 bases at J, with 20 bases between. The germline CDR1 and CDR2 sequences are SGHTA and FQGNSA. This CDR3 has 14 residues. The CDR3 loop reads CASNPGEVRNTQYF. The CDR3, as DNA: TGTGCCAGCAACCCTGGTGAGGTCCGGAATACCCAGTACTTC.

In this sample, this clone turned up a few times. This chain connects TRBV4-2 to TRBJ2-4, with D possibly being TRBD1 or TRBD2 (5 bases each). The CDR3 loop spans 18 amino acids. V lost 0 bases and J 0 bases, leaving 15 bases between the germline ends. The germline V gene has CDR1 LGHNA and CDR2 YNFKEQ. The CDR3 spells CASSQDDGGRLAKNIQYF. The CDR3 DNA sequence: TGTGCCAGCAGCCAAGATGATGGGGGTCGTCTAGCCAAAAACATTCAGTACTTC.

The V and J genes are TRBV30 and TRBJ2-5; D may be TRBD1 or TRBD2 (5 bases each). The CDR3 sequence is 14 residues long. V dropped 0 bases and J dropped 5 bases, with 13 bases sitting between them. CDR1 is GTSNPN, CDR2 SVGIG, per germline (reference sequence). CDR3 coding DNA: TGTGCCTGGAGTGTTGGGGGAGTGTGGGAGACCCAGTACTTC. This gives the protein CAWSVGGVWETQYF. The complete variable domain, with remaining parts taken from reference TRBV30 and TRBJ2-5, reads SQTIHQWPATLVQPVGSPLSLECTVEGTSNPNLYWYRQAAGRGLQLLFYSVGIGQISSEVPQNLSASRPQDRQFILSSKKLLLSDSGFYLCAWSVGGVWETQYFGPGTRLLVL.

This clone has more than one count but fewer than ten. The chain employs TRBV7-9 and TRBJ2-1, with 7 bases aligning to TRBD2. This CDR3 is built from 13 residues. V gave up 5 bases and J gave up 9 bases; unmatched junction bases: 7. Germline CDR1 reads SEHNR; CDR2 reads FQNEAQ (reference sequence). CDR3 protein: CASSPNGEGEQFF. CDR3 DNA: TGTGCCAGCAGCCCGAATGGGGAGGGTGAGCAGTTCTTC.

The rearrangement uses TRBV4-2 and TRBJ2-3; D might be TRBD1 (5 bases). This CDR3 is built from 16 residues. V lost 0 bases to trimming and J lost 2 bases, with 12 bases between them. From germline, CDR1 is LGHNA and CDR2 YNFKEQ. DNA of the CDR3: TGTGCCAGCAGCCAAGATGTGACAGCAAACACAGATACGCAGTATTTT. Protein: CASSQDVTANTDTQYF.

Comments on this clone: The sample contains more than one DNA sequence encoding this CDR3. The CDR3 DNA follows: TGTGCCTGGAGCCTCTACAATGAGCAGTTCTTC. Translating gives CAWSLYNEQFF. V usage is TRBV30 and J usage is TRBJ2-1; D remains ambiguous. The CDR3 loop spans 11 amino acids. V shed 3 bases and J shed 3 bases, with 3 bases lying between them. Germline-derived CDR1 and CDR2 are GTSNPN and SVGIG (reference sequence).

This clone has more than one count but fewer than ten. The chain joins TRBV30 to TRBJ2-3; D is possibly TRBD2 (5 bases). The CDR3 is 15 amino acids. The germline V gene encodes CDR1 GTSNPN and CDR2 SVGIG (reference sequence). V was trimmed by 4 bases and J by 6 bases, leaving 20 bases between them. The CDR3 bases are TGTGCCTGGATGGAATTCGTCGGGATGCGGGATACGCAGTATTTT. It specifies CAWMEFVGMRDTQYF.